Detailed here is one TCR beta chain. The RNA input was roughly 0.45 to 1 ug, and it was reverse transcribed with random hexamers. TCRdb independently ran MiXCR on the immunoSEQ multiplex PCR reads; one entry per CDR3 protein. Of about 170,000 distinct CDR3 sequences listed, approximately 95% were seen once; the top ten hold 0.09% to 0.1%. This record belongs to a study of CD8 T cells in Susac syndrome. With 0 bases removed from V and 2 bases from J, the gap between germline ends came to 14 bases. Germline-derived CDR1 and CDR2 are SGHRS and YFSETQ. The CDR3 loop spans 16 amino acids. The sequencing sample was made of CD4+ T cells from PBMCs. J is TRBJ2-5 and V is TRBV5-1; tentatively, D is TRBD2 (5 bases). The receptor was isolated from a human donor with multiple sclerosis. This CDR3 reads CASSLALGDYQETQYF. As DNA, the CDR3 is TGCGCCAGCAGCTTGGCGCTTGGAGACTATCAAGAGACCCAGTACTTC.